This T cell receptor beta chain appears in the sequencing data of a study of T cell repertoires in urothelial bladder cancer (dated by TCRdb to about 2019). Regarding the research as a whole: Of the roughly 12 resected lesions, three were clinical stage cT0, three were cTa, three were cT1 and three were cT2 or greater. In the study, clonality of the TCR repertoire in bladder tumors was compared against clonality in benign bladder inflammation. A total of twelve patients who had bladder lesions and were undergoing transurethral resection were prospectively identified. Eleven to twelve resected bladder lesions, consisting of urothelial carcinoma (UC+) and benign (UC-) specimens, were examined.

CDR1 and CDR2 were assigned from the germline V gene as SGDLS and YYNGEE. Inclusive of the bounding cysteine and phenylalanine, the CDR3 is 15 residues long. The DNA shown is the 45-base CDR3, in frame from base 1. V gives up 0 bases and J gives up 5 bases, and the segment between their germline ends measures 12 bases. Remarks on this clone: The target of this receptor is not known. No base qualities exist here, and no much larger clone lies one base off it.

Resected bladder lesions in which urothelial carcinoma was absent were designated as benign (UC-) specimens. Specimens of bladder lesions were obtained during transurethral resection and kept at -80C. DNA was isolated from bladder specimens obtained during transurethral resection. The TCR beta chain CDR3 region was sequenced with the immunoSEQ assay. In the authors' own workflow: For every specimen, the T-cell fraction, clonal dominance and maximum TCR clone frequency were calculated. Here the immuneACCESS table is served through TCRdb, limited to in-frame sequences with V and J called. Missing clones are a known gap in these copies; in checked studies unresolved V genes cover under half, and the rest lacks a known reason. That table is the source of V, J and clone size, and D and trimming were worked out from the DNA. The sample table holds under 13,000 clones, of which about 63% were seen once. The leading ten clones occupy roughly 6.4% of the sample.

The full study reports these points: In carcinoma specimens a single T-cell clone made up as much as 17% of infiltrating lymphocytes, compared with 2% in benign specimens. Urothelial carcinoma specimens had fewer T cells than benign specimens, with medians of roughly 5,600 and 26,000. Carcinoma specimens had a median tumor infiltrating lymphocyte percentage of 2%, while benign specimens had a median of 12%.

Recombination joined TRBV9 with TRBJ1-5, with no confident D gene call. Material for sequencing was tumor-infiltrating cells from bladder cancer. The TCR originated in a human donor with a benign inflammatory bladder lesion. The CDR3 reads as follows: CASSVGGFGYQPQHF. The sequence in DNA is TGTGCCAGCAGCGTAGGAGGGTTTGGATATCAGCCCCAGCATTTT.